This TCR beta chain was sequenced during a study of immune evolution from preneoplasia to lung adenocarcinoma. Profiling relied on immunoSEQ multiplex PCR, and the TCRdb table lists in-frame clones only, not all of them. The table has about 6,300 clones, 60% to 85% seen once. As regards this clone: Antigen: not known.

Each case's diagnosis was confirmed by two pathologists on H&E. Whole-study findings and limits: T cell clonality was higher in KRAS-mutant than EGFR-mutant or wild-type nodules.

This clonotype originated in a person aged 55-80 years with lung adenocarcinoma. The material sequenced was FFPE minimally invasive lung adenocarcinoma tissue.

In DNA, the CDR3 is TGTGCCAGCGGGACTAGCGGGAGGGAGACCCAGTACTTC. Its protein is CASGTSGRETQYF. This chain links TRBV19 with TRBJ2-5; 15 bases are shared with TRBD2. The CDR3 covers 13 residues. Germline-derived CDR1 and CDR2 are LNHDA and SQIVND (reference sequence). Losses at the gene ends were 9 bases for V and 5 bases for J; bases not matched to a gene: 1.